This TCR beta chain comes out of a study of Graves' ophthalmopathy and Graves' hyperthyroidism. General study points: Its predictions of ophthalmopathy progression gave the model 60% to 71% sensitivity and 72.22% specificity.

Many counts were recorded for this clonotype. The antigen is unknown. Amplified material comprised TCR beta CDR3 regions derived from RNA transcripts. HTBI-primed RT-PCR formed the first round, and a multiplex PCR formed the second. One entry per CDR3 protein, called by TCRdb with MiXCR from the multiplex PCR reads. Among hundreds of thousands of distinct CDR3 sequences, 20% to 25% were seen once, and the ten largest hold around 6.5%. The germline gives CDR1 SGDLS, CDR2 YYNGEE. V was shortened by 3 bases and J by 1 base, with 7 bases between the two germline ends. This CDR3 spans 14 amino acids. V usage is TRBV9 and J usage is TRBJ2-2; D possibly uses TRBD1 or TRBD2 (5 bases each). This receptor was taken from a woman aged 18-29 years with stable Graves' hyperthyroidism. Some clones in this sample may be carry-over from other donors' samples. Sequences were obtained from peripheral blood. The CDR3 reads CASSGGVNTGELFF. The CDR3 DNA is TGTGCCAGCAGCGGAGGGGTGAACACCGGGGAGCTGTTTTTT.